Listed here are 15 T cell receptor beta chains from one sample, sequenced in a study of PD-1 blockade in classical Hodgkin lymphoma. Here immunoSEQ multiplex PCR was the method, and the copy in TCRdb shows in-frame clones only, minus some. The sample yields 29,000 or so clones, approximately 70% seen once. Each and every patient relapsed after autologous stem cell transplantation, and patients got differing brentuximab vedotin exposure. The specimen was peripheral blood mononuclear cells (PBMCs), collected before the second cycle of nivolumab. These receptors were obtained from a human donor with classical Hodgkin lymphoma.

This clone appeared a few times. Distinct nucleotide sequences in the sample also encode this CDR3. The V gene is TRBV28, the J gene TRBJ1-5; perhaps TRBD1 as D (6 bases). Per the germline V gene, CDR1 is MDHEN and CDR2 is SYDVKM. The CDR3 runs 14 residues. The V gene lost 3 bases and the J gene lost 5 bases, with 11 bases spanning the gap. The CDR3 here is CASSFPDRYQPQHF. CDR3 DNA sequence: TGTGCCAGCAGTTTCCCCGACAGGTATCAGCCCCAGCATTTT.

The CDR3 DNA reads as TGTGCCAGCAGCTTATTGGGCGGACGCTATGGCTACACCTTC. This encodes CASSLLGGRYGYTF. This chain connects TRBV7-8 to TRBJ1-2; no reliable D call. The V gene lost 2 bases and the J gene lost 4 bases, with 11 bases spanning the gap. CDR3 length: 14 residues. CDR1 is SGHVS and CDR2 is FQNEAQ in the germline V gene. Based on the CDR3 plus reference TRBV7-8 and TRBJ1-2, the full variable domain is GAGVSQSPRYKVAKRGQDVALRCDPISGHVSLFWYQQALGQGPEFLTYFQNEAQLDKSGLPSDRFFAERPEGSVSTLKIQRTQQEDSAVYLCASSLLGGRYGYTFGSGTRLTVV.

The chain couples TRBV7-9 to TRBJ2-3, with D unresolved. The length of the CDR3 is 15 residues. The ends were cut back, 5 bases at V and 3 bases at J, with 15 bases in the middle. Looked up from germline, CDR1 is SEHNR and CDR2 is FQNEAQ (reference sequence). CDR3 amino acids: CASSPSIALTDTQYF. For the CDR3, the DNA is TGTGCCAGCAGCCCAAGCATAGCTTTAACAGATACGCAGTATTTT.

The chain is built from TRBV6-5 and TRBJ2-5, with TRBD2 matching over 9 bases. Germline CDR1 and CDR2: MNHEY and SVGAGI. Unmatched junction bases numbered 3, after V lost 5 bases and J lost 5 bases. This CDR3 is built from 13 residues. CDR3 protein: CASSLAGWETQYF. The CDR3 nucleotides are TGTGCCAGCAGTCTAGCGGGGTGGGAGACCCAGTACTTC.

This rearrangement joins TRBV28 to TRBJ1-2, with a tentative D call TRBD1 (5 bases). Germline loops: CDR1 MDHEN, CDR2 SYDVKM. Between the trimmed V and J ends, which lost 7 bases and 3 bases, there was a span of 15 bases. This CDR3 has 14 amino acids. The DNA for the CDR3 is TGTGCCAGCACCTCTAGAGGCAGGGACTATGGCTACACCTTC. Its protein product is CASTSRGRDYGYTF.

The J gene is TRBJ2-2, the V gene TRBV18; 7 bases map to TRBD2. Trimming at V came to 3 bases and at J to 1 base, leaving 2 bases not matched to a gene. Germline CDR1 reads KGHSH; CDR2 reads LQKENI. This CDR3 has 15 residues. The CDR3 sequence: CASSPGGVNTGELFF. CDR3 sequence (DNA): TGTGCCAGCTCACCGGGAGGGGTGAACACCGGGGAGCTGTTTTTT.

The rearrangement joins TRBV5-8 to TRBJ1-6; 7 bases align to TRBD1. V trimming: 4 bases; J trimming: 7 bases; junction bases outside the gene matches: 5. CDR1 is SGHTS, CDR2 YDEGEE, per germline. This CDR3 comprises 14 residues. DNA of the CDR3: TGTGCCAGCAGCCTCAGGGGGAGGAATTCACCCCTCCACTTT. It is translated as CASSLRGRNSPLHF.

J is TRBJ2-3 and V is TRBV6-5; perhaps D is TRBD1 or TRBD2 (6 bases each). The germline V and J ends were trimmed by 8 bases and 3 bases, with 9 bases remaining between them. This CDR3 comprises 12 residues. Germline values: CDR1 MNHEY, CDR2 SVGAGI. Here the CDR3 DNA reads TGTGCCAGCGAGGGGGGAACAGATACGCAGTATTTT. This encodes CASEGGTDTQYF.

V gene TRBV9 combines with J gene TRBJ1-6, with D uncertain. The CDR3 contains 15 residues. Germline V gene lookup returns CDR1 SGDLS and CDR2 YYNGEE. Between the trimmed V and J ends, which lost 3 bases and 2 bases, there was a span of 9 bases. The CDR3 loop reads CASSAGRTYNSPLHF. CDR3 coding DNA: TGTGCCAGCAGCGCTGGCAGGACCTATAATTCACCCCTCCACTTT. Full variable domain (missing parts from reference TRBV9 and TRBJ1-6): DSGVTQTPKHLITATGQRVTLRCSPRSGDLSVYWYQQSLDQGLQFLIQYYNGEERAKGNILERFSAQQFPDLHSELNLSSLELGDSALYFCASSAGRTYNSPLHFGNGTRLTVT.

V is TRBV6-5 and J is TRBJ2-1, with D unresolved. This CDR3 spans 15 amino acids. Per germline, CDR1 MNHEY and CDR2 SVGAGI. V lost 6 bases, J lost 2 bases, and 14 bases lay in between. This CDR3 reads CASSLSLRPYNEQFF. CDR3 coding DNA: TGTGCCAGCAGCCTCTCCTTGCGGCCCTACAATGAGCAGTTCTTC.

As regards this clone: Within the sample, other DNA sequences also encode this same CDR3. This rearrangement joins TRBV4-2 to TRBJ2-7; D is undetermined. CDR3 size: 14 residues. Per the germline V gene, CDR1 is LGHNA and CDR2 is YNFKEQ. With 0 bases removed from V and 1 base from J, the gap between germline ends came to 7 bases. DNA of the CDR3: TGTGCCAGCAGCCAAGAACGTAGGTCCTACGAGCAGTACTTC. Its translation is CASSQERRSYEQYF.

The chain uses TRBV7-3 and TRBJ2-7, with 9 positions matching TRBD1. The CDR3 contains 15 residues. Trimming cost V 5 bases and J 7 bases; bases outside gene matches: 12. The germline V gene encodes CDR1 SGHTA and CDR2 FQGTGA. This CDR3 is CASSPQGAGSGEQYF. The CDR3 DNA sequence: TGTGCCAGCAGCCCACAGGGGGCGGGTTCGGGGGAGCAGTACTTC.

This rearrangement joins TRBV7-9 to TRBJ1-2; no reliable D call. CDR1 SEHNR and CDR2 FQNEAQ come from the germline V gene (reference sequence). There are 14 residues in the CDR3. Trimming pared 5 bases from V and 2 bases from J, leaving 12 bases between. CDR3 in DNA: TGTGCCAGCAGCCTTGACCCGTCCAACTATGGCTACACCTTC. The encoded protein is CASSLDPSNYGYTF.

This chain joins TRBV2 and TRBJ1-1; TRBD1 is a possible D gene (6 bases). This CDR3 region has 16 residues. CDR1 and CDR2 (germline): SNHLY, FYNNEI. Deletions cut 4 bases from V and 0 bases from J, with 15 bases between. CDR3 protein: CASSGGLGIMNTEAFF. In nucleotides, the CDR3 is TGTGCCAGCAGTGGGGGGCTGGGCATAATGAACACTGAAGCTTTCTTT. The full variable domain, rest sourced from reference TRBV2 and TRBJ1-1, is EPEVTQTPSHQVTQMGQEVILRCVPISNHLYFYWYRQILGQKVEFLVSFYNNEISEKSEIFDDQFSVERPDGSNFTLKIRSTKLEDSAMYFCASSGGLGIMNTEAFFGQGTRLTVV.

This clone was observed a handful of times. The CDR3 reads CASSLLGDPSSYNEQFF. The CDR3 DNA follows: TGTGCCAGCAGCTTACTGGGGGACCCGAGCTCCTACAATGAGCAGTTCTTC. V usage is TRBV7-3 and J usage is TRBJ2-1; D assignment may be TRBD1 or TRBD2 (5 bases each). V dropped 2 bases and J dropped 0 bases, with 14 bases sitting between them. Germline lookup yields CDR1 SGHTA and CDR2 FQGTGA. The CDR3 consists of 17 residues.